This TCR beta chain is from a study of blood T cell repertoires in COVID-19. Study information: Acute-phase and convalescent COVID-19 samples originated in the United States, Italy and Spain. Sources were T cells, B-cell-depleted T cells, or PBMCs; the material itself was cDNA or gDNA.

Some clones are missing from TCRdb's copy, which holds only in-frame ones; the method was immunoSEQ multiplex PCR. There are some 160,000 clones in the sample; more than 85% occur only once, and roughly 2.4% lies in the top ten. The V gene's germline CDR1 is SGHDT and CDR2 YYEEEE. The ends were cut back, 5 bases at V and 1 base at J, with 12 bases in the middle. CDR3 length: 14 residues. Input material: peripheral blood. This chain uses TRBV5-6 with TRBJ1-1; no clear D. The origin of this receptor is a woman older than 75 with COVID-19, enrolled during active disease. The CDR3 DNA follows: TGTGCCAGCAGTTCGGGAGGAGGGAACACTGAAGCTTTCTTT. Residues: CASSSGGGNTEAFF.